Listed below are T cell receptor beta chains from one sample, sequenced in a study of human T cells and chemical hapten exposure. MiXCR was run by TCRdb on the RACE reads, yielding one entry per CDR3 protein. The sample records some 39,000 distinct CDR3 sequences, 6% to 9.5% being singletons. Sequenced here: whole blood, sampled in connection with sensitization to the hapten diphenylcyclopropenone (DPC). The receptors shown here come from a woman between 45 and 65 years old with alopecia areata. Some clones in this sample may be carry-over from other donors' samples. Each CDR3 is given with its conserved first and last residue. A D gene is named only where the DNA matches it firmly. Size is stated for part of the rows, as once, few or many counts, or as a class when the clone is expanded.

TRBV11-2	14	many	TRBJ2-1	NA	CASSRGEHYNEQFF	TGTGCCAGCAGCCGTGGGGAGCACTACAATGAGCAGTTCTTC
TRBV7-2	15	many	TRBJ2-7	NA	CASSSATGLLYEQYF	TGTGCCAGCAGCTCCGCTACGGGACTCTTATACGAGCAGTACTTC
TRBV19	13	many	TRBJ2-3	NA	CASSDRGLDTQYF	TGTGCCAGTAGCGATCGGGGCTTAGATACGCAGTATTTT
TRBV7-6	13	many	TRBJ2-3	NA	CASTPRRTDTQYF	TGTGCCAGCACGCCTCGGCGCACAGATACGCAGTATTTT
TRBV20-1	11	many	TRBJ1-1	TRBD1	CSGDRANEAFF	TGCAGTGGGGACAGGGCGAATGAAGCTTTCTTT
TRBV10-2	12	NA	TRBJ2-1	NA	CASQGRRYEQFF	TGCGCCAGCCAAGGGAGGCGCTATGAGCAGTTCTTC
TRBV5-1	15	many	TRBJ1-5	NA	CASSLSGVNSQPQHF	TGCGCCAGCAGCTTGTCCGGAGTTAATAGTCAGCCCCAGCATTTT
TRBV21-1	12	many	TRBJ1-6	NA	CASSRVDSPLHF	TGTGCCAGCAGCCGAGTAGATTCACCCCTCCACTTT
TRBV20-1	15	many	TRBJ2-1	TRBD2	CSARDPSGRDNEQFF	TGCAGTGCTAGAGATCCTAGCGGGAGGGACAATGAGCAGTTCTTC
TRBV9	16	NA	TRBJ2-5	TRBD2	CASSVSPLADQETQYF	TGTGCCAGCAGCGTGTCCCCACTAGCGGATCAAGAGACCCAGTACTTC
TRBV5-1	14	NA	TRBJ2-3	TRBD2	CASSLGTTTDTQYF	TGCGCCAGCAGCCTAGGGACTACCACAGATACGCAGTATTTT
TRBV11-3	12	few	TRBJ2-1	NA	CASSLAGSEQFF	TGTGCCAGCAGCTTAGCCGGGTCTGAGCAGTTCTTC
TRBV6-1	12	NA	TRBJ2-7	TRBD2	CATYRGAYEQYF	TGTGCCACCTACCGGGGGGCCTACGAGCAGTACTTC
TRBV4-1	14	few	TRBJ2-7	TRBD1	CASSLRTGTDEQYF	TGCGCCAGCAGCCTTAGGACAGGTACCGACGAGCAGTACTTC
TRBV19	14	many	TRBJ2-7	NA	CASSIRGPGGEQYF	TGTGCCAGTAGTATAAGAGGCCCAGGAGGAGAGCAGTACTTC
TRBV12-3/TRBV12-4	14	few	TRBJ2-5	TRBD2	CASPGLVHQETQYF	TGTGCCAGCCCGGGACTAGTGCACCAAGAGACCCAGTACTTC
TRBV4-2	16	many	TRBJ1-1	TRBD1	CASSLVPGQSNTEAFF	TGTGCCAGCAGCCTGGTACCGGGACAGTCGAACACTGAAGCTTTCTTT
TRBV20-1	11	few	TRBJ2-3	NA	CTSGTLDTQYF	TGCACCTCCGGCACACTAGATACGCAGTATTTT
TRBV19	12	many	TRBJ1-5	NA	CASMAAGWPQHF	TGTGCCAGTATGGCAGCCGGATGGCCCCAGCATTTT
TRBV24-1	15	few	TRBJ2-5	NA	CATSDARRERETQYF	TGTGCCACCAGTGACGCCAGGAGGGAGCGAGAGACCCAGTACTTC
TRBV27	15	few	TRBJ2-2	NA	CASSLTGRNTGELFF	TGTGCCAGCAGTTTAACGGGTCGGAACACCGGGGAGCTGTTTTTT
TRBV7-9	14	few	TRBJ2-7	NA	CASSFLATHNEQYF	TGTGCCAGCAGCTTTCTTGCGACCCATAACGAGCAGTACTTC
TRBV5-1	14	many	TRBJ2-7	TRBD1	CASSFPDRGGEQYF	TGCGCCAGCAGCTTCCCGGACAGGGGAGGTGAGCAGTACTTC
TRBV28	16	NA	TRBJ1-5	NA	CASSWGGRAGNQPQHF	TGTGCCAGCAGTTGGGGAGGGAGGGCCGGCAATCAGCCCCAGCATTTT
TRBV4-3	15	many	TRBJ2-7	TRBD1	CASSPGQGISYEQYF	TGCGCCAGCAGCCCAGGACAGGGCATCTCCTACGAGCAGTACTTC
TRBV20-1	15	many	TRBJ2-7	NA	CSARLASGATGEQYF	TGCAGTGCTAGATTGGCTAGCGGAGCAACAGGGGAGCAGTACTTC